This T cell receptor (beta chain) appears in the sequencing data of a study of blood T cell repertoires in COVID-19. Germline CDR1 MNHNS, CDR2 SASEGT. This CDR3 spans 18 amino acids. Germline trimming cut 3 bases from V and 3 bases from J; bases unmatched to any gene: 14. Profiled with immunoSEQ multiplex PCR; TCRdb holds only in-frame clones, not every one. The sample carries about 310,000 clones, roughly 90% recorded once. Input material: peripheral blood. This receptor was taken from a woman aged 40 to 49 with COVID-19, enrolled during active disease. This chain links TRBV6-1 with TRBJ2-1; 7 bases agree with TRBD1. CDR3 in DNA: TGTGCCAGCAGTGACACAACGGGACAGCTACCTCTCTACAATGAGCAGTTCTTC. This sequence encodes CASSDTTGQLPLYNEQFF.